The 30 T cell receptor beta chains presented below share a single source sample, sequenced in a study of breast tumors, draining lymph nodes, adjacent tissues. One entry per CDR3 protein results from TCRdb running MiXCR on the multiplex PCR reads. The sample lists tens of thousands of distinct CDR3 sequences; roughly 39% were seen once. Material: breast tumor tissue. These receptors all stem from a female donor with breast cancer. Some clones in this sample may be carry-over from other donors' samples.

Many counts were recorded for this clonotype. The rearrangement links TRBV7-9 to TRBJ2-5, with a possible D match to TRBD1 (6 bases). Germline V gene lookup returns CDR1 SEHNR and CDR2 FQNEAQ (reference sequence). The CDR3 sequence is 16 residues long. V shed 3 bases and J shed 1 base, with 15 bases lying between them. In DNA, the CDR3 is TGTGCCAGCAGCTTCTACCTAGAAGGGGGCCAAGAGACCCAGTACTTC. As protein: CASSFYLEGGQETQYF.

This clonotype was seen ten or more times. The chain uses TRBV2 and TRBJ2-1; TRBD2 agrees at 7 bases. The CDR3 contains 15 residues. Trimming cost V 4 bases and J 8 bases; bases outside gene matches: 11. Germline V gene data show CDR1 as SNHLY and CDR2 as FYNNEI. Here the CDR3 DNA reads TGTGCCAGCAGTGGTGAGCGGGAACGAGGGGATGAGCAGTTCTTC. This translates into CASSGERERGDEQFF.

This sequence joins TRBV20-1 and TRBJ2-7; D might be TRBD1 or TRBD2, each matching 7 bases. CDR1 and CDR2 from the germline V gene are DFQATT and SNEGSKA (reference sequence). Trimming pared 5 bases from V and 7 bases from J, leaving 18 bases between. CDR3 length: 13 amino acids. CDR3 region: CSASRQGGGEQYF. The CDR3 nucleotides are TGCAGTGCTTCACGACAGGGAGGGGGGGAGCAGTACTTC.

The V call is TRBV12-3 or TRBV12-4, the J call TRBJ2-5, with TRBD1 identical over 7 bases. Germline trimming cut 1 base from V and 14 bases from J; bases unmatched to any gene: 13. The CDR3 contains 14 residues. CDR3 sequence: CASSLGGGAETRYF. CDR3 DNA: TGTGCCAGCAGTTTAGGAGGGGGCGCGGAGACCCGATACTTC.

This clonotype has a count of ten or more. CDR3 bases: TGTGCCAGCACCCTCGGACATTACGGAAAACTGTTTTTT. This sequence encodes CASTLGHYGKLFF. This chain connects TRBV12-3 or TRBV12-4 to TRBJ1-4; tentative D call: TRBD1 (5 bases). The length of the CDR3 is 13 residues. The V gene lost 7 bases and the J gene lost 10 bases, with 16 bases spanning the gap.

Many counts were recorded for this clonotype. The chain employs TRBV4-2 and TRBJ2-1, with D unclear. The V gene's germline CDR1 is LGHNA and CDR2 YNFKEQ. There are 14 residues in the CDR3. V shed 4 bases and J shed 9 bases, with 16 bases lying between them. CDR3: CASSLTSPFLEQFF. The CDR3 bases are TGTGCCAGCAGCCTAACATCCCCTTTCCTTGAGCAGTTCTTC.

J is TRBJ1-5 and V is TRBV19; 9 bases agree with TRBD1. Germline loops: CDR1 LNHDA, CDR2 SQIVND (reference sequence). The ends lost 8 bases at V and 14 bases at J; junction bases unmatched: 10. CDR3 size: 12 residues. CDR3 DNA sequence: TGTGCCAGTCTCCGGGACAGGGAGCACGAGCATTTT. Encoded protein: CASLRDREHEHF.

The rearrangement uses TRBV24-1 and TRBJ1-2, with 10 bases lining up with TRBD1. The junction had 2 bases not matched to a gene; V was cut back by 3 bases and J by 2 bases. The CDR3 spans 15 residues. The germline V gene has CDR1 KGHDR and CDR2 SFDVKD. The CDR3 DNA reads TGTGCCACCAGTGATCCGGGACAGGGGAACTATGGCTACACCTTC. Its protein product is CATSDPGQGNYGYTF.

The chain employs TRBV2 and TRBJ1-2; a weak D match, TRBD1 (6 bases). Trimming shortened V by 6 bases and J by 4 bases, and 9 bases separated the two germline ends. The germline gives CDR1 SNHLY, CDR2 FYNNEI. CDR3 size: 12 residues. The CDR3 DNA sequence: TGTGCCAGCAGGGGGGGCGGCTATGGCTACACCTTC. It yields the protein CASRGGGYGYTF.

There are many counts of this clonotype. V usage is TRBV6-2 or TRBV6-3 and J usage is TRBJ2-7; D possibly corresponds to TRBD2 (5 bases). Trimming removed 8 bases from V and 7 bases from J, with 18 bases in between. CDR3 length: 13 residues. The germline CDR1 and CDR2 sequences are MNHEY and SVGEGT. The CDR3 is CASVPAGRGEQYF. The CDR3 nucleotides read TGTGCCAGCGTGCCGGCGGGTCGTGGGGAGCAGTACTTC.

This clonotype has at least ten counts. The chain combines TRBV7-8 with TRBJ2-3; 7 nucleotides match TRBD2. J was trimmed by 4 bases and V by 5 bases; bases with no gene match: 9. This CDR3 comprises 15 residues. Per germline, CDR1 SGHVS and CDR2 FQNEAQ. The CDR3 nucleotides read TGTGCCAGCAGCCCAGGAGGGGCGGGAGCAGATACGCAGTATTTT. Protein: CASSPGGAGADTQYF.

V is TRBV13 and J is TRBJ2-5; 8 nucleotides line up with TRBD1. The CDR3 loop spans 15 amino acids. After removal of 5 bases from V and 4 bases from J, the junction contained 9 bases not matched to a gene. The germline CDR1 and CDR2 sequences are PRHDT and FYEKMQ (reference sequence). The CDR3 region has the DNA TGTGCCAGCAGCCGGAATCCAGGGGGCGGAGAGACCCAGTACTTC. It is translated as CASSRNPGGGETQYF.

There are many counts of this clonotype. The chain combines TRBV20-1 with TRBJ1-1; TRBD1 matches 7 bases. Germline V gene sequence: CDR1 DFQATT, CDR2 SNEGSKA (reference sequence). The CDR3 has 11 residues. J was trimmed by 11 bases and V by 6 bases; bases with no gene match: 9. The CDR3, as DNA: TGCAGTGCAATGACAGGGTTGTCGGCTTTCTTT. It is translated as CSAMTGLSAFF.

There are many counts of this clonotype. The chain joins TRBV19 to TRBJ2-5, with 9 bases fitting TRBD1. CDR1 LNHDA and CDR2 SQIVND come from the germline V gene (reference sequence). The CDR3 contains 14 residues. Germline trimming cut 7 bases from V and 5 bases from J; bases unmatched to any gene: 8. The CDR3 sequence is CASNRGPIGETQYF. CDR3 coding DNA: TGTGCCAGTAACAGGGGGCCGATCGGGGAGACCCAGTACTTC.

This clonotype was observed at least ten times. The chain couples TRBV29-1 to TRBJ2-3; the match to TRBD2 covers 9 bases. Looked up from germline, CDR1 is SQVTM and CDR2 is ANQGSEA. Unmatched junction bases numbered 18, after V lost 7 bases and J lost 4 bases. The CDR3 is 17 residues long. CDR3 sequence: CSAKAGGGGAQADTQYF. The CDR3 DNA reads as TGCAGCGCCAAGGCGGGGGGCGGGGGGGCCCAAGCAGATACGCAGTATTTT.

This clonotype came up many times. V gene TRBV6-5 combines with J gene TRBJ1-2; D possibly corresponds to TRBD1 (5 bases). Trimming took 2 bases from V and 5 from J, leaving 9 bases between them. The CDR3 is 13 residues long. Per the germline V gene, CDR1 is MNHEY and CDR2 is SVGAGI. The CDR3 region is CASSYGADYGYTF. CDR3 coding DNA: TGTGCCAGCAGTTACGGGGCAGATTATGGCTACACCTTC.

This clonotype was detected ten times or more. The rearrangement uses TRBV24-1 and TRBJ2-1; TRBD1 matches 7 bases. With 9 bases clipped from V and 0 bases from J, the junction kept 7 bases outside the gene matches. The CDR3 is made up of 15 amino acids. The V gene's germline CDR1 is KGHDR and CDR2 SFDVKD. CDR3 in DNA: TGTGCCACCGCTACAGGGGCCGGCTCCTACAATGAGCAGTTCTTC. The encoded protein is CATATGAGSYNEQFF.

This clonotype was seen ten or more times. The V and J genes are TRBV5-1 and TRBJ2-1; maybe TRBD2 (6 bases). The V end lost 5 bases, the J end lost 5 bases, and 11 bases lay between the germline ends. This CDR3 is 13 amino acids long. CDR1 SGHRS and CDR2 YFSETQ come from the germline V gene. The CDR3 nucleotides read TGCGCCAGCAGTAACCCGGGAGACAATGAGCAGTTCTTC. Its protein is CASSNPGDNEQFF.

As for this clonotype: This sequence may be a read error, since a much larger clone differs from it by one base. The chain carries TRBV6-5 and TRBJ2-3, with 11 bases lining up with TRBD2. Unmatched junction bases numbered 6, after V lost 6 bases and J lost 1 base. Germline CDR1 and CDR2: MNHEY and SVGAGI. The CDR3 covers 16 residues. CDR3 in amino acids: CASRKGTSGGTDTQYF. The CDR3 coding sequence is TGTGCCAGCAGGAAAGGGACTAGCGGTGGCACAGATACGCAGTATTTT.

This clonotype is categorized as medium-sized. V gene TRBV7-8 combines with J gene TRBJ1-2; D remains ambiguous. Germline values: CDR1 SGHVS, CDR2 FQNEAQ. Trimming pared 5 bases from V and 5 bases from J, leaving 21 bases between. The length of the CDR3 is 16 residues. The CDR3 spells CASSPSQRATLYGYTF. In nucleotides, the CDR3 is TGTGCCAGCAGCCCATCTCAGAGGGCGACCCTTTATGGCTACACCTTC.

For this clonotype: A read error may account for a junction end that differs from germline. The chain is built from TRBV27 and TRBJ2-3; possible D gene TRBD2, 6 bases. The CDR3 extends over 13 amino acids. Germline V gene sequence: CDR1 MNHEY, CDR2 SMNVEV (reference sequence). CDR3 bases: TGTGCCAGCAGTTTTCGGCGGGAAGATGCGCAGTATTTT. Amino acids: CASSFRREDAQYF.

This clonotype was seen repeatedly, ten times or more. The CDR3 DNA sequence: TGTGCCAGTAACGACGGACTAGCGGGAGGAAAGACCGGGGAGCTGTTTTTT. Translated: CASNDGLAGGKTGELFF. V gene TRBV19 combines with J gene TRBJ2-2; 14 nucleotides match TRBD2. CDR1 is LNHDA and CDR2 is SQIVND in the germline V gene (reference sequence). The CDR3 sequence is 17 residues long. Trimming cost V 7 bases and J 5 bases; bases outside gene matches: 9.

This clonotype is categorized as medium-sized. This chain's CDR3 is CASTEAGQTDTQYF. Here the CDR3 DNA reads TGTGCCAGCACCGAGGCGGGACAAACAGATACGCAGTATTTT. This rearrangement joins TRBV25-1 to TRBJ2-3; D might be TRBD1 or TRBD2, each matching 6 bases. V was cut by 7 bases and J by 3 bases, with 14 bases left in between. CDR1 is MGHDK and CDR2 is SYGVNS in the germline V gene. The CDR3 runs to 14 residues.

The chain recombines TRBV5-4 with TRBJ2-5, with TRBD1 matching over 8 bases. V shed 4 bases and J 7 bases; nucleotides not matched to a gene: 12. This CDR3 spans 15 amino acids. In germline, CDR1 is SGHNT, CDR2 YYREEE (reference sequence). CDR3 region: CASSTAGGGSGTQYF. CDR3 nucleotide sequence: TGTGCCAGCAGCACAGCAGGGGGCGGATCAGGGACCCAGTACTTC. Based on the CDR3 plus reference TRBV5-4 and TRBJ2-5, the full variable domain is ETGVTQSPTHLIKTRGQQVTLRCSSQSGHNTVSWYQQALGQGPQFIFQYYREEENGRGNFPPRFSGLQFPNYSSELNVNALELDDSALYLCASSTAGGGSGTQYFGPGTRLLVL.

This clonotype was found many times. The rearrangement joins TRBV11-3 to TRBJ2-7; D perhaps matches TRBD2 (6 bases). The CDR3 extends over 15 amino acids. Trimming cost V 2 bases and J 1 base, with 12 bases left between them. Germline CDR1 and CDR2: SGHNT and YENEEA. CDR3 bases: TGTGCCAGCAGCTTACTCGGGGACTTTTCCTACGAGCAGTACTTC. It is translated as CASSLLGDFSYEQYF.

This clonotype was counted many times. The J gene is TRBJ2-5, the V gene TRBV20-1; the match to TRBD2 covers 7 bases. The CDR3 contains 13 residues. J lost 2 bases, V lost 6 bases, and 6 bases had no gene match. Germline V gene lookup returns CDR1 DFQATT and CDR2 SNEGSKA (reference sequence). For the CDR3, the DNA is TGCAGTGCCATCGGACTAGATCAAGAGACCCAGTACTTC. Its translation is CSAIGLDQETQYF.

Many counts were recorded for this clonotype. The chain recombines TRBV7-3 with TRBJ1-1, with no clear D. The germline V gene has CDR1 SGHTA and CDR2 FQGTGA. Trimming removed 5 bases from V and 4 bases from J, with 11 bases in between. The CDR3 sequence is 13 residues long. CDR3 sequence reads: CASSPPSSTEAFF. The CDR3 region has the DNA TGTGCCAGCAGCCCCCCGTCGTCCACTGAAGCTTTCTTT.

This clonotype has more than one count but fewer than ten. This chain joins TRBV10-2 and TRBJ2-3; 8 bases align to TRBD2. Germline lookup yields CDR1 WSHSY and CDR2 SAAADI. The CDR3 loop spans 12 amino acids. The V gene end was trimmed by 11 bases and the J gene end by 8 bases; junction bases not matched to a gene: 9. CDR3 nucleotide sequence: TGCGCCGTTGGCCTAGCGGGCGGTACGCAGTATTTT. It encodes CAVGLAGGTQYF.

This clonotype was observed at least ten times. The J gene is TRBJ2-2, the V gene TRBV7-2; D is possibly TRBD1 (6 bases). Trimming removed 3 bases from V and 2 bases from J, with 13 bases in between. The CDR3 sequence is 16 residues long. In germline, CDR1 is SGHTA, CDR2 FQGNSA. CDR3 in amino acids: CASSFLGASNTGELFF. DNA of the CDR3: TGTGCCAGCAGCTTCTTGGGGGCCTCCAACACCGGGGAGCTGTTTTTT.

This clonotype was seen many times. The CDR3 loop reads CSATGPGGIQYF. The CDR3, as DNA: TGCAGTGCAACGGGGCCCGGGGGTATTCAGTACTTC. The chain uses TRBV20-1 and TRBJ2-4, with D possibly being TRBD2 (6 bases). This CDR3 is 12 amino acids long. Germline values: CDR1 DFQATT, CDR2 SNEGSKA (reference sequence). The V end was cut by 6 bases, the J end by 10 bases, with 16 bases between.